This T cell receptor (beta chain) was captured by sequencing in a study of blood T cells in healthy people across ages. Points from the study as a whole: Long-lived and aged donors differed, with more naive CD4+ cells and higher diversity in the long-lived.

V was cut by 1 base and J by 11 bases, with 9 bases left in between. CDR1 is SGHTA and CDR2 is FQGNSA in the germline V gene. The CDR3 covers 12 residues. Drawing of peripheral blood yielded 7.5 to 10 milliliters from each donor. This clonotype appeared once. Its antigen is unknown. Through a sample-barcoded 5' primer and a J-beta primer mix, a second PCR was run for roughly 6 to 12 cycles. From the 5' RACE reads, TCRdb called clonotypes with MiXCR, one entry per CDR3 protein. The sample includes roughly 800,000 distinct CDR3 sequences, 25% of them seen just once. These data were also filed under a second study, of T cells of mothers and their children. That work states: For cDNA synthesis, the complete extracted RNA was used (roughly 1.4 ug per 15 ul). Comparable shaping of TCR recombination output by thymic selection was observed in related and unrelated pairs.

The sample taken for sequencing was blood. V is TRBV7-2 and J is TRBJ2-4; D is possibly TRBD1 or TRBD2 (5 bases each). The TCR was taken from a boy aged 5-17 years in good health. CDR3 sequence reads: CASSLDGTVQYF. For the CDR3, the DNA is TGTGCCAGCAGCTTAGATGGGACGGTTCAGTACTTC.